This T cell receptor (beta chain) appears in the sequencing data of a study of blood T cells in healthy people across ages (dated by TCRdb to between 2014 and 2017). Looking at the study overall: In model experiments, template switching captured roughly one uniquely barcoded TCR beta cDNA molecule for every two T cells. Using deep sequencing normalized with unique cDNA molecular identifiers, the study measured how TCR beta repertoire diversity changes with age. The donors were divided into four age groups: young (average around 16 years), middle-aged (roughly 42), aged (under 70) and long-lived (roughly 86). To avoid experimental bias, donors of different ages were randomly spread across the sequencing lanes. Two additional independent replicas of 1 million unique cDNA reads from the same blood draw were analyzed for two donors (one aged 18 to 30 and one aged 80 or older). Paper-wide results and their limitations: Because profiling used bulk unsorted PBMCs, naive and antigen-experienced compartments could not be compared conclusively. Estimates of total diversity based on one million sequenced T cells were regarded as lower bounds and as underestimates. Compared with the aged group, more naive CD4+ T cells, fewer expanded clones and increased TCR diversity were shown by the long-lived group, suggesting age selection. The percentage of naive T cells measured by flow cytometry correlated strongly with observed TCR beta diversity. Because the CMV infection status of the donors was unknown, age-related changes in expanded clonotypes may potentially have been confounded. Observed TCR beta diversity per million T cells fell roughly linearly with age, and a significant reduction was already apparent by age roughly 40.

The table lists this clonotype with a few counts. It lacks a known antigen. The record has no base qualities; no much larger clone is one base away. Systemically healthy Caucasian individuals from Russia, some 40 in total and aged roughly 6 to 100 years, were included as donors. About 9.1 milliliters of peripheral blood were collected from each donor into EDTA-treated Vacutainer tubes. Ficoll-Paque density-gradient centrifugation was used to isolate PBMCs, with at least 7 million obtained per sample. Trizol reagent was used to extract total RNA from the PBMCs, yielding at least 5 micrograms per sample. Naive CD45RAhigh/CD27high T cell percentages were measured by flow cytometry on a PBMC aliquot from every donor. The cysteine opens and the phenylalanine closes a CDR3 of 13 amino acids. The only DNA kept is the CDR3, 39 bases in frame from the first base. The germline V gene yields ENHRY for CDR1 and SYGVKD for CDR2. At the junction V is shortened by 6 bases and J by 2 bases, with 10 bases in between.

The library was obtained by 5' RACE. Sequencing took place on an Illumina HiSeq 2500. A second PCR of roughly 7 to 11 cycles was performed with a sample-barcoded 5' primer and a J-beta primer mix. A unique molecular identifier was introduced onto each TCR beta cDNA molecule by a template-switch 5' adaptor carrying 12 random nucleotides. Each sample yielded at least 3 million CDR3-containing paired-end reads. All of the RNA was converted into first-strand cDNA using the Mint cDNA synthesis kit, with a TRBC-specific oligonucleotide serving as the primer. Following uracil-DNA glycosylase treatment, a first 18-cycle PCR with universal primers M1SS and BC2_uni_R was performed on all cDNA. The original methods were these. For normalization, 1 million high-quality reads were randomly selected from each sample, with every read carrying a distinct molecular identifier. Instead of being binned into consensus sequences, reads that shared molecular identifiers were thrown out. CDR3 identification, clonotype clustering and error correction used MiTCR with a Q25 quality threshold and the strictest error-elimination algorithm. A nonparametric unseen species model with Euler transformation was used to estimate a lower bound on total TCR beta diversity. TCRdb passed the public sequencing reads through fastp at Q25 and MiXCR, retaining productive beta sequences. Entries that share a CDR3 protein sequence are merged under the most common genes and DNA. These V and J calls are TCRdb output, not the study's own analysis. The sample table holds roughly 900,000 distinct CDR3 sequences, of which about 48% were seen once. The top ten hold roughly 12% of the sample.

The receptor was derived from a man aged 30 to 39 in good health. The chain employs TRBV10-3 and TRBJ1-1; the D gene is not confidently resolved. Sequencing was carried out using blood. The DNA sequence is TGTGCCATCAGAGCGATTGAAAACACTGAAGCTTTCTTT. This gives the protein CAIRAIENTEAFF.